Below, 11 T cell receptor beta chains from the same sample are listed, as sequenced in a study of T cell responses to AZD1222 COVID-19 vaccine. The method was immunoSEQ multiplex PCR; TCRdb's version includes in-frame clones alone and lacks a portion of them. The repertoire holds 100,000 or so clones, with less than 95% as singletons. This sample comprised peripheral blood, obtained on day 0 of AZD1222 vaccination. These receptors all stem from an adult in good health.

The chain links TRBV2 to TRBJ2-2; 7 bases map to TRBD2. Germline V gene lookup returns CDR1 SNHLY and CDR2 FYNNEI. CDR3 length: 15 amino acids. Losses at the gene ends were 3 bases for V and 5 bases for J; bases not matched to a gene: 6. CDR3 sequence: CASSDLGGGTGELFF. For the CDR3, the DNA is TGTGCCAGCAGTGACTTGGGGGGAGGGACCGGGGAGCTGTTTTTT.

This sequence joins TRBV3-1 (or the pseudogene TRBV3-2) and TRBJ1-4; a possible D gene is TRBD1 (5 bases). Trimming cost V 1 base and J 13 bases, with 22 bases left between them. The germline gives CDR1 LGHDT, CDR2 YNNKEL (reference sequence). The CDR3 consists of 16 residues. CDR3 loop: CASSQGVGHPTGGLFF. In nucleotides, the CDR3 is TGTGCCAGCAGCCAAGGGGTAGGACACCCGACCGGGGGACTGTTTTTT.

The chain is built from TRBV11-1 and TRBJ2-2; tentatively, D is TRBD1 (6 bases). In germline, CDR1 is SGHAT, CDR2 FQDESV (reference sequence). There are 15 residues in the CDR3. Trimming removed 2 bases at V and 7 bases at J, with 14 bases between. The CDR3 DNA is TGTGCCAGCAGCTTAAACACAGGGTTTGACGGGGAGCTGTTTTTT. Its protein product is CASSLNTGFDGELFF.

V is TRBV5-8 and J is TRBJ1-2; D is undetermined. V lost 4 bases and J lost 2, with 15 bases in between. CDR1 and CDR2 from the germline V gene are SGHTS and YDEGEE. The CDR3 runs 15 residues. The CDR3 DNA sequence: TGTGCCAGCAGCCAGGTCGTCGGATGGAACTATGGCTACACCTTC. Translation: CASSQVVGWNYGYTF.

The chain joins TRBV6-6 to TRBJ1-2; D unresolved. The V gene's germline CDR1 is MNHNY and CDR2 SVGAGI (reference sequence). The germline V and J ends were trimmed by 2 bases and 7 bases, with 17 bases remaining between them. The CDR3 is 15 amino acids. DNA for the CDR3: TGTGCCAGCAGTTACGCGTCAAACTCTGGTTCTGGCTACACCTTC. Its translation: CASSYASNSGSGYTF.

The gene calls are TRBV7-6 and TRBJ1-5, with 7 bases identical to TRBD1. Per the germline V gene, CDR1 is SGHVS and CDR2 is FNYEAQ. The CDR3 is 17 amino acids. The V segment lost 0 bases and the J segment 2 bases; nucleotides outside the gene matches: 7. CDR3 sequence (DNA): TGTGCCAGCAGCTTAGCTCCCAGGGGGAGTGGCAATCAGCCCCAGCATTTT. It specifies CASSLAPRGSGNQPQHF.

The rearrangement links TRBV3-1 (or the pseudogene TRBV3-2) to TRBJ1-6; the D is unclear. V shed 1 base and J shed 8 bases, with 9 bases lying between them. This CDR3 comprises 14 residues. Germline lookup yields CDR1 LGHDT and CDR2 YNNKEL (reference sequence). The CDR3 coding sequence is TGTGCCAGCAGCCAAGGGTTTGGGGATTCACCCCTCCACTTT. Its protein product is CASSQGFGDSPLHF.

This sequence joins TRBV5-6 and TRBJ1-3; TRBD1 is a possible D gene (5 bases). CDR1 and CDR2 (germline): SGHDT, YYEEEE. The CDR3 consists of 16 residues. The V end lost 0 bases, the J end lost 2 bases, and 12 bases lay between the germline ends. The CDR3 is CASSLANGGTGNTIYF. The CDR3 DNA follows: TGTGCCAGCAGCTTGGCCAACGGGGGGACTGGAAACACCATATATTTT.

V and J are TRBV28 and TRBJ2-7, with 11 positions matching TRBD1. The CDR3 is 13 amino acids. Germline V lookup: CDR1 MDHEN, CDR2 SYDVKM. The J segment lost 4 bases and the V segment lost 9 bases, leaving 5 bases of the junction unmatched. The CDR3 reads CASRTGGGYEQYF. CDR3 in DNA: TGTGCCAGTCGGACAGGGGGCGGGTACGAGCAGTACTTC.

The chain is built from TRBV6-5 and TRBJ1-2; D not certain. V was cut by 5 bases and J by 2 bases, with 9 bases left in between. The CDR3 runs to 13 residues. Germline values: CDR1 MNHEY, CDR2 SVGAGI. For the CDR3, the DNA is TGTGCCAGCAGTCCTTCAAGGAACTATGGCTACACCTTC. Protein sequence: CASSPSRNYGYTF.

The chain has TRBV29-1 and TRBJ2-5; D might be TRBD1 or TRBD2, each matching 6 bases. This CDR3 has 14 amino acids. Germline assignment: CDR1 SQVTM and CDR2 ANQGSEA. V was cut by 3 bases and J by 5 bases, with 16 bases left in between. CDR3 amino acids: CSVEGGYAMETQYF. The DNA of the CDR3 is TGCAGCGTTGAGGGGGGCTACGCGATGGAGACCCAGTACTTC.